This T cell receptor (beta chain) emerged from a study of blood T cell repertoires in COVID-19. Study-wide background: The analysed material was cDNA or gDNA that came from T cells, B-cell-depleted T cells, or PBMCs.

TCRdb's copy holds only in-frame clones and misses some; the assay was immunoSEQ multiplex PCR. Of roughly 250,000 clones listed, roughly nine tenths were seen once; the top ten hold nearly 6.5%. The CDR3 sequence is 17 residues long. The germline CDR1 and CDR2 sequences are SGHRS and YFSETQ. V lost 0 bases and J 0 bases, leaving 13 bases between the germline ends. The sequence was obtained from a woman in her twenties or thirties with acute COVID-19. The sequenced material came from PBMCs or T cells enriched from blood (not recorded which). The chain joins TRBV5-1 to TRBJ1-3, with D uncertain. The CDR3 spells CASSLVSGRGSGNTIYF. As DNA, the CDR3 is TGCGCCAGCAGCTTGGTTTCGGGTCGAGGCTCTGGAAACACCATATATTTT.